The clone carrying this T cell receptor (beta chain) was counted many times. Its target is unknown. Trimming removed 2 bases from V and 7 bases from J, with 11 bases in between. The germline V gene encodes CDR1 KGHSH and CDR2 LQKENI. The CDR3 is 14 residues long. The data originate from a study of neurological immune-mediated disorders. On the study more broadly: Multiple sclerosis patients numbered some 34, with approximately 30 relapsing-remitting and 3 secondary progressive. Findings of the study overall: Healthy controls had more TCR clonal expansion than multiple sclerosis, which showed the least, whereas HTLV-1-associated myelopathy showed the most.

cDNA was made by 5'RACE with 10-nucleotide random UMIs. TCRdb reprocessed the 5' RACE reads with MiXCR, giving one entry per CDR3 protein. This sample yields 35,000 to 40,000 distinct CDR3 sequences, of which roughly 2.5% are seen a single time; approximately 2.4% belongs to the top ten. Unsorted libraries were prepared from 2 million PBMCs held at -80 C. The receptor's source is a man aged 45 to 65 with multiple sclerosis. J is TRBJ2-2 and V is TRBV18; D perhaps matches TRBD1 (5 bases). Sequences were obtained from PBMCs. In DNA, the CDR3 is TGTGCCAGCTCACCAGGGAAGGGGAACGGGGAGCTGTTTTTT. Translated: CASSPGKGNGELFF.